This passage covers 24 T cell receptor beta chains from one sample sequenced in a study of blood T cell repertoires in COVID-19. Using immunoSEQ multiplex PCR, the repertoire was profiled, and TCRdb retains in-frame clones only, with some absent. Of about 48,000 clones in the sample, more than 75% were seen once. The sample taken for sequencing was peripheral blood. The receptors stem from a woman of 80 years or more with COVID-19, enrolled during active disease.

The V call is TRBV6-2 or TRBV6-3, the J call TRBJ2-5; 8 bases align to TRBD1. Trimming cost V 6 bases and J 5 bases; bases outside gene matches: 5. This CDR3 has 13 amino acids. Germline values: CDR1 MNHEY, CDR2 SVGEGT. CDR3 region: CASSPGGGETQYF. The CDR3, as DNA: TGTGCCAGCAGCCCAGGGGGCGGTGAGACCCAGTACTTC.

The V call is TRBV15, the J call TRBJ2-1; 11 bases fit TRBD2. The CDR3 runs to 20 residues. The trim removed 8 bases at V and 0 bases at J, leaving 18 bases unmatched. The germline CDR1 and CDR2 sequences are LNHNV and YYDKDF (reference sequence). In DNA form, the CDR3 reads TGTGCCACCCAAGGGTTACTAGCGGGAGCGCCCCAGAGCTCCTACAATGAGCAGTTCTTC. Its translation: CATQGLLAGAPQSSYNEQFF.

The CDR3 reads CASTIAGGQMNEQYF. The CDR3, as DNA: TGCGCCAGCACCATTGCGGGGGGACAGATGAACGAGCAGTACTTC. The J gene is TRBJ2-7, the V gene TRBV5-1; TRBD2 is a possible D gene (8 bases). The V and J ends lost 6 bases and 5 bases respectively, with 21 bases between them. Germline lookup yields CDR1 SGHRS and CDR2 YFSETQ. This CDR3 has 15 amino acids.

This chain links TRBV5-5 with TRBJ1-6; 8 bases agree with TRBD1. With V trimmed by 4 bases and J by 5 bases, 5 bases remained unmatched. This CDR3 is built from 15 residues. Germline assignment: CDR1 SGHKS and CDR2 YYEKEE (reference sequence). The CDR3 coding sequence is TGTGCCAGCAGCAGGACAGGGAAAGATAATTCACCCCTCCACTTT. It yields the protein CASSRTGKDNSPLHF.

The rearrangement joins TRBV5-1 to TRBJ1-1, with D unclear. The CDR3 is 13 residues long. Trimming stripped 4 bases from V and 7 bases from J, with 14 bases between. The germline CDR1 and CDR2 sequences are SGHRS and YFSETQ. CDR3 nucleotides: TGCGCCAGCAGCCCCGTGTTGAACGGTGAAGCTTTCTTT. It specifies CASSPVLNGEAFF.

This clone has a single count. The genes are TRBV24-1 and TRBJ2-3; 7 nucleotides line up with TRBD2. V shed 11 bases, J shed 2 bases, and the junction held 9 bases outside the gene matches. The CDR3 contains 14 residues. Germline CDR1 reads KGHDR; CDR2 reads SFDVKD. The CDR3 nucleotides are TGTGCCAGCGCTGGCGGGAGCCCCACAGATACGCAGTATTTT. Amino acids: CASAGGSPTDTQYF.

The chain combines TRBV5-5 with TRBJ1-4, with a possible D match to TRBD1 (6 bases). This CDR3 contains 14 residues. Trimming cost V 4 bases and J 7 bases, with 14 bases left between them. The germline CDR1 and CDR2 sequences are SGHKS and YYEKEE (reference sequence). CDR3 coding DNA: TGTGCCAGCAGCGTGGGGGGCAGGGTTGAAAAACTGTTTTTT. Amino acid sequence: CASSVGGRVEKLFF.

The chain joins TRBV5-8 to TRBJ1-4; 9 bases fit TRBD1. Per germline, CDR1 SGHTS and CDR2 YDEGEE. V dropped 4 bases and J dropped 1; count of bases not matched to a gene: 8. The CDR3 is 17 amino acids. This chain's CDR3 is CASSVHGTGLTNEKLFF. The CDR3 DNA reads as TGTGCCAGCAGCGTGCATGGGACAGGGTTAACTAATGAAAAACTGTTTTTT.

The CDR3 DNA reads as TGTGCCAGCAGTTTCCGACTAGCCGGTTCCTACGAGCAGTACTTC. Protein sequence: CASSFRLAGSYEQYF. This chain connects TRBV28 to TRBJ2-7; 7 bases map to TRBD2. The CDR3 is 15 amino acids. The V segment lost 3 bases and the J segment 1 base; nucleotides outside the gene matches: 6. From germline, CDR1 is MDHEN and CDR2 SYDVKM.

The genes are TRBV5-5 and TRBJ2-7, with D perhaps matching TRBD1 (6 bases). Germline-derived CDR1 and CDR2 are SGHKS and YYEKEE (reference sequence). The CDR3 is made up of 15 amino acids. The V and J ends lost 4 bases and 3 bases respectively, with 17 bases between them. The CDR3 sequence is CASSLTGKIFYEQYF. CDR3 sequence (DNA): TGTGCCAGCAGCCTTACAGGGAAAATCTTCTACGAGCAGTACTTC.

The chain combines TRBV2 with TRBJ2-1; 12 bases fit TRBD2. Germline CDR1 is SNHLY and CDR2 is FYNNEI. The J segment lost 9 bases and the V segment lost 0 bases, leaving 6 bases of the junction unmatched. The CDR3 spans 16 residues. The CDR3 DNA follows: TGTGCCAGCAGTGAAGCCCAGCTAGCGGGGGGGATTGAGCAGTTCTTC. Amino acid sequence: CASSEAQLAGGIEQFF.

CDR3 sequence (DNA): TGTGCCAGCAACTACGACGGCATGATTAACTATGGCTACACCTTC. Protein: CASNYDGMINYGYTF. The chain has TRBV28 and TRBJ1-2; D call uncertain. Per the germline V gene, CDR1 is MDHEN and CDR2 is SYDVKM. V shed 7 bases and J shed 1 base, with 16 bases lying between them. The CDR3 totals 15 residues.

The J gene is TRBJ1-1, the V gene TRBV9; TRBD1 agrees at 7 bases. Germline V gene sequence: CDR1 SGDLS, CDR2 YYNGEE. With V trimmed by 4 bases and J by 2 bases, 5 bases remained unmatched. The CDR3 has 14 amino acids. This CDR3 is CASSTTGANTEAFF. The CDR3 region has the DNA TGTGCCAGCAGCACTACAGGGGCCAACACTGAAGCTTTCTTT. The variable domain in full, completed from reference TRBV9 and TRBJ1-1, reads DSGVTQTPKHLITATGQRVTLRCSPRSGDLSVYWYQQSLDQGLQFLIQYYNGEERAKGNILERFSAQQFPDLHSELNLSSLELGDSALYFCASSTTGANTEAFFGQGTRLTVV.

This clone appeared a single time. The chain has TRBV6-5 and TRBJ1-2; D not certain. Per germline, CDR1 MNHEY and CDR2 SVGAGI. V was clipped by 2 bases and J by 4 bases, with 14 bases between them. The CDR3 covers 15 residues. Here the CDR3 reads CASSYEVSRLYGYTF. The CDR3 bases are TGTGCCAGCAGTTACGAGGTGTCCCGGCTCTATGGCTACACCTTC.

V is TRBV7-9 and J is TRBJ1-2, with D maybe TRBD1 (6 bases). V lost 1 base, J lost 6 bases, and 9 bases lay in between. The V gene's germline CDR1 is SEHNR and CDR2 FQNEAQ (reference sequence). The CDR3 sequence is 13 residues long. The CDR3 is CASSLVGADGYTF. As DNA, the CDR3 is TGTGCCAGCAGCTTAGTGGGGGCGGATGGCTACACCTTC.

For the CDR3, the DNA is TGTGCCAGCAGTTTAGGCCGCAATGAGCAGTTCTTC. Its protein is CASSLGRNEQFF. The genes are TRBV27 and TRBJ2-1; D is uncertain. There are 12 residues in the CDR3. Germline values: CDR1 MNHEY, CDR2 SMNVEV (reference sequence). Trimming took 2 bases from V and 6 from J, leaving 5 bases between them.

This chain uses TRBV7-2 with TRBJ2-3, with D perhaps matching TRBD2 (5 bases). This CDR3 is 14 amino acids long. Per germline, CDR1 SGHTA and CDR2 FQGNSA. The germline V and J ends were trimmed by 1 base and 2 bases, with 7 bases remaining between them. The CDR3 spells CASSLGGFTDTQYF. DNA for the CDR3: TGTGCCAGCAGCTTAGGAGGGTTCACAGATACGCAGTATTTT.

The CDR3 loop reads CASSVPGQGTNEQFF. For the CDR3, the DNA is TGTGCCAGCAGTGTCCCGGGACAGGGAACCAATGAGCAGTTCTTC. V usage is TRBV27 and J usage is TRBJ2-1; 9 nucleotides agree with TRBD1. CDR3 size: 15 residues. Germline V lookup: CDR1 MNHEY, CDR2 SMNVEV (reference sequence). After removal of 5 bases from V and 6 bases from J, the junction contained 8 bases not matched to a gene.

The V and J genes are TRBV3-1 (or the pseudogene TRBV3-2) and TRBJ1-2; D uncertain. The CDR3 sequence is 17 residues long. Germline V gives CDR1 LGHDT, CDR2 YNNKEL (reference sequence). V was cut by 0 bases and J by 4 bases, with 18 bases left in between. The CDR3 here is CASSQERGFGMGYGYTF. CDR3 DNA: TGTGCCAGCAGCCAAGAGAGAGGGTTCGGAATGGGCTATGGCTACACCTTC.

The chain employs TRBV29-1 and TRBJ2-7; 7 nucleotides agree with TRBD1. Looked up from germline, CDR1 is SQVTM and CDR2 is ANQGSEA. CDR3 length equals 13 residues. V dropped 7 bases and J dropped 5; count of bases not matched to a gene: 11. The CDR3 region has the DNA TGCAGCGCCACCAAGACAGGGCTGAACGAGCAGTACTTC. Amino acids: CSATKTGLNEQYF.

The rearrangement links TRBV28 to TRBJ2-7; 10 nucleotides match TRBD2. V lost 3 bases to trimming and J lost 12 bases; unmatched junction nucleotides: 11. The CDR3 is made up of 14 amino acids. The germline CDR1 and CDR2 sequences are MDHEN and SYDVKM. Here the CDR3 reads CASSLFISGRAGYF. For the CDR3, the DNA is TGTGCCAGCAGTTTGTTTATCAGCGGGAGGGCCGGGTACTTC.

V is TRBV5-4 and J is TRBJ1-1; 7 bases fit TRBD1. J lost 2 bases, V lost 4 bases, and 5 bases had no gene match. This CDR3 comprises 14 residues. CDR1 is SGHNT, CDR2 YYREEE, per germline (reference sequence). CDR3: CASSLGQSNTEAFF. CDR3 nucleotides: TGTGCCAGCAGCCTGGGACAGTCTAACACTGAAGCTTTCTTT.

The rearrangement joins TRBV7-9 to TRBJ1-1; D is perhaps TRBD1 (6 bases). V dropped 0 bases and J dropped 1 base, with 12 bases sitting between them. Germline CDR1 and CDR2: SEHNR and FQNEAQ (reference sequence). The CDR3 has 16 amino acids. CDR3 DNA sequence: TGTGCCAGCAGCTTAGCTAGGACAGTTACGAACACTGAAGCTTTCTTT. Its translation: CASSLARTVTNTEAFF.

The genes are TRBV5-1 and TRBJ1-1; D is unresolved. V was pared by 0 bases and J by 1 base, with 10 bases between. This CDR3 spans 15 amino acids. CDR1 and CDR2 (germline): SGHRS, YFSETQ. The DNA for the CDR3 is TGCGCCAGCAGCTTGGCAGGTTACGCGAACACTGAAGCTTTCTTT. As protein: CASSLAGYANTEAFF.